The T cell receptor beta chain under discussion was sequenced for a study of lymphopenia after photon versus proton radiotherapy. Study results and limitations: After the lymphocyte nadir, photon-treated repertoires showed oligoclonal expansion, especially of CD8+ Temra cells. Proton therapy kept repertoires fairly stable, unlike photons, which gained effector/memory cells.

Data came from immunoSEQ multiplex PCR; TCRdb stores just in-frame clones and leaves some out. Of 42,000 or so clones listed, about 83% are singletons. About this clone itself: What it binds is not known.

From germline, CDR1 is SEHNR and CDR2 FQNEAQ (reference sequence). The V and J ends lost 4 bases and 9 bases respectively, with 19 bases between them. The CDR3 sequence is 15 residues long. The genes are TRBV7-9 and TRBJ2-1; no firm D call. Sequencing was performed on peripheral blood, taken from a patient treated with proton-based radiotherapy. The clonotype comes from a woman aged 70 to 79 with pancreatic cancer. The CDR3 DNA sequence: TGTGCCAGCAGCTCTGATATGTTTTTTACAACTGAGCAGTTCTTC. Encoded protein: CASSSDMFFTTEQFF.